A selection of T cell receptor beta chains follows, all from one sample in a study of T cell repertoires in cytomegalovirus infection. Antigens of these TCRs are unknown. One entry per CDR3 protein results from TCRdb running MiXCR on the reads. The data show roughly 500,000 distinct CDR3 sequences, roughly 43% seen once. Sequencing used cultured PBMCs, obtained from culture after CMV antigen stimulation. Receptors were obtained from a human donor in good health (CMV status not recorded). Some clones in this sample may be carry-over from other donors' samples. CDR3s include the opening cysteine and the closing phenylalanine or tryptophan. D genes are given only for firm matches. Size tells how often a clone was seen (once, few, many) or the class of an expanded clone, and some rows leave it out.

D gene	clone size	J gene	V gene	CDR3 protein	CDR3 DNA
NA	few	TRBJ1-1	TRBV12-3/TRBV12-4	CASKNTEAFF	TGTGCCAGTAAGAACACTGAAGCTTTCTTT
NA	NA	TRBJ1-1	TRBV2	CASRAYGNTEAFF	TGTGCCAGCAGGGCTTACGGGAACACTGAAGCTTTCTTT
NA	few	TRBJ2-1	TRBV11-2	CASSLSGRQFSYNEQFF	TGTGCCAGCAGCTTATCGGGTCGGCAGTTCTCCTACAATGAGCAGTTCTTC
TRBD2	once	TRBJ2-2	TRBV7-9	CASRRLAQNTGELFF	TGTGCCAGCAGGAGACTAGCGCAGAACACCGGGGAGCTGTTTTTT
NA	NA	TRBJ1-2	TRBV6-5	CASLVTAPTGYTF	TGTGCCAGCCTCGTGACGGCTCCCACTGGCTACACCTTC
NA	NA	TRBJ2-6	TRBV12-3/TRBV12-4	CASRPTGRLSSGANVLTF	TGTGCCAGCAGGCCCACAGGGCGACTAAGCTCTGGGGCCAACGTCCTGACTTTC
NA	NA	TRBJ1-2	TRBV6-1	CASSEGHRQRLNYGYTF	TGTGCCAGCAGTGAAGGGCACAGACAGCGTTTAAACTATGGCTACACCTTC
NA	NA	TRBJ1-5	TRBV6-1	CASSEAQEGHAGASNQPQHF	TGTGCCAGCAGTGAAGCGCAGGAAGGACACGCCGGGGCTAGCAATCAGCCCCAGCATTTT
NA	NA	TRBJ1-5	TRBV4-3	CASSPYEGLILVGQPQHF	TGCGCCAGCAGCCCTTATGAGGGCTTAATTTTGGTCGGACAGCCCCAGCATTTT
TRBD2	NA	TRBJ2-7	TRBV7-9	CASSGGTSGVNEQYF	TGTGCCAGCTCCGGGGGGACTAGCGGGGTCAACGAGCAGTACTTC
NA	NA	TRBJ2-7	TRBV20-1	CSAITGGTVYEQYF	TGCAGTGCCATAACGGGGGGCACGGTCTACGAGCAGTACTTC
NA	NA	TRBJ2-5	TRBV7-2	CASSVKGTPVETQYF	TGTGCCAGCAGCGTAAAAGGGACCCCGGTAGAGACCCAGTACTTC
NA	NA	TRBJ1-1	TRBV6-5	CASSPDDGLNTEAFF	TGTGCCAGCAGCCCCGATGACGGTTTGAACACTGAAGCTTTCTTT
NA	few	TRBJ1-1	TRBV7-6	CASSLGPGLNTEAFF	TGTGCCAGCAGCTTAGGACCAGGCCTGAACACTGAAGCTTTCTTT
NA	once	TRBJ2-3	TRBV4-1	CASSQDLWTTGTDTQYF	TGCGCCAGCAGCCAAGATCTTTGGACTACTGGCACAGATACGCAGTATTTT
NA	NA	TRBJ2-7	TRBV7-6	CASSPWDFAETGGYEQYF	TGTGCCAGCAGCCCGTGGGACTTTGCGGAGACTGGGGGCTACGAGCAGTACTTC
NA	few	TRBJ2-7	TRBV7-8	CASSLARTVGSEQYF	TGTGCCAGCAGCTTAGCGCGGACGGTGGGGAGCGAGCAGTACTTC
TRBD2	NA	TRBJ2-7	TRBV5-6	CASSSWGLAGAYEQYF	TGTGCCAGCAGCTCATGGGGACTAGCGGGAGCCTACGAGCAGTACTTC
NA	few	TRBJ2-1	TRBV12-3/TRBV12-4	CASSVRNTRPYNEQFF	TGTGCCAGCAGTGTGCGAAACACCCGACCCTACAATGAGCAGTTCTTC
NA	few	TRBJ2-4	TRBV20-1	CSARDLGQPGDIQYF	TGCAGTGCTAGAGATCTCGGACAGCCCGGGGACATTCAGTACTTC
NA	many	TRBJ1-1	TRBV7-2	CASSSTLNTEAFF	TGTGCCAGCAGCTCGACATTGAACACTGAAGCTTTCTTT
TRBD1	few	TRBJ1-5	TRBV7-8	CASSLSQGAQGQPQHF	TGTGCCAGCAGTCTCTCTCAGGGGGCTCAGGGGCAGCCCCAGCATTTT
TRBD1	few	TRBJ2-7	TRBV7-9	CATSDRESSEQYF	TGTGCCACCTCGGACAGGGAATCCTCCGAGCAGTACTTC
TRBD1	NA	TRBJ2-7	TRBV27	CASSFLTPGQGVYEQYF	TGTGCCAGCAGTTTCCTAACACCGGGACAGGGGGTCTACGAGCAGTACTTC
NA	NA	TRBJ2-7	TRBV7-2	CASSLARQSYEQYF	TGTGCCAGCAGCTTAGCCCGGCAGAGCTACGAGCAGTACTTC
TRBD1	NA	TRBJ1-2	TRBV7-2	CASSLVGGTGGAGYTF	TGTGCCAGCAGCTTAGTTGGGGGGACAGGGGGCGCTGGCTACACCTTC
NA	many	TRBJ1-2	TRBV7-8	CASSWAGGFNYGYTF	TGTGCCAGCAGCTGGGCGGGTGGTTTCAACTATGGCTACACCTTC
NA	NA	TRBJ1-2	TRBV5-1	CASSWNTDGYTF	TGCGCCAGCAGCTGGAACACGGATGGCTACACCTTC
TRBD1	few	TRBJ2-2	TRBV4-3	CASSQDRDRATGELFF	TGCGCCAGCAGCCAAGATAGAGACAGGGCAACGGGGGAGCTGTTTTTT
TRBD2	NA	TRBJ2-1	TRBV4-3	CASSQEGPGEGLAGRSYNEQFF	TGCGCCAGCAGCCAAGAAGGTCCGGGGGAGGGACTAGCGGGACGCTCCTACAATGAGCAGTTCTTC
NA	NA	TRBJ1-1	TRBV12-3/TRBV12-4	CASSPGTVEPVAFF	TGTGCCAGCAGTCCCGGGACCGTCGAACCGGTAGCTTTCTTT
TRBD2	few	TRBJ2-7	TRBV11-2	CASSSYSLGGSSYEQYF	TGTGCCAGCAGCTCCTATTCACTGGGCGGGAGCTCCTACGAGCAGTACTTC
NA	NA	TRBJ1-5	TRBV7-6	CASSQARGGQPQHF	TGTGCCAGCAGCCAAGCAAGGGGTGGTCAGCCCCAGCATTTT
TRBD2	few	TRBJ2-3	TRBV7-2	CASSSLAATDTQYF	TGTGCCAGCAGCTCGCTAGCGGCCACAGATACGCAGTATTTT
NA	NA	TRBJ2-5	TRBV6-5	CASRRSNFVKTQYF	TGTGCCAGCAGACGCAGTAACTTCGTGAAGACCCAGTACTTC
NA	NA	TRBJ2-3	TRBV5-6	CASSPGLPTDTQYF	TGTGCCAGCAGCCCCGGACTTCCCACAGATACGCAGTATTTT
TRBD1	few	TRBJ2-4	TRBV2	CAGSGTGLIQYF	TGTGCCGGATCCGGGACAGGGCTCATTCAGTACTTC
TRBD1	NA	TRBJ2-7	TRBV20-1	CSAVGTALHEQYF	TGCAGTGCCGTTGGGACAGCCCTCCACGAGCAGTACTTC
NA	many	TRBJ1-5	TRBV7-6	CASSLEHHSNQPQHF	TGTGCCAGCAGCTTAGAGCACCATAGCAATCAGCCCCAGCATTTT
NA	NA	TRBJ2-2	TRBV19	CASPQTGELFF	TGTGCCAGTCCCCAAACCGGGGAGCTGTTTTTT
NA	NA	TRBJ1-1	TRBV3-1	CASSQGGKAFF	TGTGCCAGCAGCCAGGGCGGAAAAGCTTTCTTT
NA	many	TRBJ2-3	TRBV7-2	CASSLSDTTHTQYF	TGTGCCAGCAGCTTATCGGACACAACACATACGCAGTATTTT
NA	NA	TRBJ1-5	TRBV4-1	CASSPAGGNQPQHF	TGCGCCAGCAGTCCGGCGGGGGGCAATCAGCCCCAGCATTTT
NA	many	TRBJ2-7	TRBV7-2	CASSLGLASNYEQYF	TGTGCCAGCAGCTTAGGCCTAGCGTCAAACTACGAGCAGTACTTC
NA	NA	TRBJ1-5	TRBV2	CASSALNSNQPQHF	TGTGCCAGCAGTGCCCTTAATAGCAATCAGCCCCAGCATTTT
NA	NA	TRBJ1-2	TRBV6-8	CASSVSEANYGYTF	TGTGCCAGCAGTGTTTCAGAAGCCAACTATGGCTACACCTTC
NA	NA	TRBJ2-1	TRBV7-8	CASSGVLRRSYNEQFF	TGTGCCAGCAGCGGGGTATTACGTCGATCCTACAATGAGCAGTTCTTC
NA	few	TRBJ1-3	TRBV6-1	CASSQGISGNTIYF	TGTGCCAGCAGTCAGGGGATCTCTGGAAACACCATATATTTT
NA	few	TRBJ2-1	TRBV7-6	CASSLLQLGNEQFF	TGTGCCAGCAGCTTATTACAATTGGGCAATGAGCAGTTCTTC
TRBD1	NA	TRBJ1-1	TRBV7-8	CASSWGQGKMNTEAFF	TGTGCCAGCAGCTGGGGACAGGGCAAAATGAACACTGAAGCTTTCTTT
NA	many	TRBJ1-3	TRBV12-3/TRBV12-4	CASSLSSGNTIYF	TGTGCCAGCAGCCTGAGCTCTGGAAACACCATATATTTT
NA	NA	TRBJ1-2	TRBV5-4	CASSGFSGVNYGYTF	TGTGCCAGCAGCGGATTCTCAGGGGTTAACTATGGCTACACCTTC
NA	NA	TRBJ1-1	TRBV12-3/TRBV12-4	CATGDTEAFF	TGTGCCACCGGAGACACTGAAGCTTTCTTT
NA	few	TRBJ2-5	TRBV28	CASNSGGQAETQYF	TGTGCCAGCAACTCGGGCGGCCAGGCGGAGACCCAGTACTTC